A selection of T cell receptor beta chains follows, all from one sample in a study of blood T cells in healthy people across ages. MiXCR, applied by TCRdb to the 5' RACE reads, yields one record per CDR3 protein. Among about 760,000 distinct CDR3 sequences listed, approximately 53% were seen once. Material for sequencing was blood. These receptors were obtained from a man aged 35 to 55 in good health. The CDR3 runs from the conserved cysteine through the conserved F or W. D genes are given only for firm matches. Rows may omit the clone size; those that give it use once, few, many or a size class.

CDR3nt | CDR3aa | v_gene | abundance | j_gene | d_gene
TGTGCCAGCAGCTCCGGACTAGCGGGAGTGGGTATTACGCAGTATTTT | CASSSGLAGVGITQYF | TRBV7-2 | many | TRBJ2-3 | TRBD2
TGTGCCAGCAGCCGGGACAGGGGGCTAAACGAGCAGTACTTC | CASSRDRGLNEQYF | TRBV7-2 | . | TRBJ2-7 | TRBD1
TGTGCCAGCAGCTCCGGGACAGTTATGTACTCTGGGGCCAACGTCCTGACTTTC | CASSSGTVMYSGANVLTF | TRBV7-9 | few | TRBJ2-6 | TRBD1
TGTGCCAGCAGCGTAGGGGGATCGGGGGGTAATGAGCAGTTCTTC | CASSVGGSGGNEQFF | TRBV9 | . | TRBJ2-1 | TRBD2
TGCGCCAGCAGCTTGGGCCGACAGGGGACGAACTATGGCTACACCTTC | CASSLGRQGTNYGYTF | TRBV5-1 | few | TRBJ1-2 | TRBD1
TGCGCCAGCAGCCAAGGACGGGATTCACCCCTCCACTTT | CASSQGRDSPLHF | TRBV4-3 | few | TRBJ1-6 | .
TGTGCCAGCAGCGTATCTCCGGACAGGATCAATCAGCCCCAGCATTTT | CASSVSPDRINQPQHF | TRBV9 | once | TRBJ1-5 | TRBD1
TGCGCCAGCAGCTTGGCCACTGGAGGGGGTGAAAAACTGTTTTTT | CASSLATGGGEKLFF | TRBV5-1 | . | TRBJ1-4 | .
TGTGCCAACAGCGTAGCCGGGTTCTACAATGAGCAGTTCTTC | CANSVAGFYNEQFF | TRBV9 | . | TRBJ2-1 | .
TGTGCCAGCAGCGGGGATAGCCAGAAGAGAGAGAGCTCCTACGAGCAGTACTTC | CASSGDSQKRESSYEQYF | TRBV7-9 | few | TRBJ2-7 | .
TGTGCCAGCAGTTACGAAAATTTAAGAGCCCCCGGGACACCAGACATTTACGAGCAGTACTTC | CASSYENLRAPGTPDIYEQYF | TRBV6-2/TRBV6-3 | . | TRBJ2-7 | .
TGCGCCAGCAAGTTGGCAGGGCCAGATAATTCACCCCTCCACTTT | CASKLAGPDNSPLHF | TRBV5-1 | . | TRBJ1-6 | .
TGTGCCAGCAGCTTAAGCCGTCCGTTAGCGGGGGGCCCTAGCTCCTACAATGAGCAGTTCTTC | CASSLSRPLAGGPSSYNEQFF | TRBV7-6 | . | TRBJ2-1 | TRBD2
TGTGCCAGCAGCGTAGGGGGGATTGAAGAGACCCAGTACTTC | CASSVGGIEETQYF | TRBV9 | . | TRBJ2-5 | .
TGTGCCAGCAGCCATGTACAGGGGTACTATGGCTACACCTTC | CASSHVQGYYGYTF | TRBV3-1 | . | TRBJ1-2 | TRBD1
TGTGCCAGCAGTGTTTCTGCAGGACTCCCGACCTACGAGCAGTACTTC | CASSVSAGLPTYEQYF | TRBV2 | . | TRBJ2-7 | .
TGTGCCAGCAGTTACTCCGTGACCGGGACTAGCATGTACGGGCAGTACTTC | CASSYSVTGTSMYGQYF | TRBV6-5 | . | TRBJ2-7 | TRBD2
TGTGCCAGCAGCGAAATCCGCTTGACCGGGAGCACAGATACGCAGTATTTT | CASSEIRLTGSTDTQYF | TRBV11-3 | . | TRBJ2-3 | .
TGTGCCATCAGGGGGATCGAGGAGACCCAGTACTTC | CAIRGIEETQYF | TRBV10-3 | . | TRBJ2-5 | .
TGTGCCAGCAGCGTCCCCGGGTCCAATGAGCAGTTCTTC | CASSVPGSNEQFF | TRBV9 | . | TRBJ2-1 | .
TGCAGTGCTAGAGCCGTAGTGGGAGGGGAGACCCAGTACTTC | CSARAVVGGETQYF | TRBV20-1 | . | TRBJ2-5 | TRBD2
TGCGCCAGCAGCTTGGTTAGCGCCTACAATGAGCAGTACTTC | CASSLVSAYNEQYF | TRBV5-1 | . | TRBJ2-4 | .
TGTGCCAGCTCACCGGATCGGACTAGCGGGACTTTTGGGGGAGACACAGATACGCAGTATTTT | CASSPDRTSGTFGGDTDTQYF | TRBV18 | . | TRBJ2-3 | TRBD2
TGTGCCAGCACCCCCGGAGAGGTCTACAATGAGCAGTTCTTC | CASTPGEVYNEQFF | TRBV7-2 | few | TRBJ2-1 | .
TGTGCCAGCAGCCCCCAAGGACAGGGGAGAGAAAAACTGTTTTTT | CASSPQGQGREKLFF | TRBV11-2 | . | TRBJ1-4 | TRBD1
TGCAGCGTTGATTGGGTTTCGGACACCTACAATGAGCAGTTCTTC | CSVDWVSDTYNEQFF | TRBV29-1 | few | TRBJ2-1 | .
TGTGCCAGCAACAGTAGCATCCCAAATTATAATTCACCCCTCCACTTT | CASNSSIPNYNSPLHF | TRBV28 | . | TRBJ1-6 | .
TGTGCCAGCAGCTCCAACCGCGCTAGCGGACCCTACAATGAGCAGTACTTC | CASSSNRASGPYNEQYF | TRBV6-1 | . | TRBJ2-7 | TRBD2
TGTGCCAGCCAGCGGAGAGGAGGGTTAGATACGCAGTATTTT | CASQRRGGLDTQYF | TRBV27 | . | TRBJ2-3 | .
TGTGCCAGCAGTTTAGAAGCGGGAGCACTGAATGAGCAGTTCTTC | CASSLEAGALNEQFF | TRBV12-3/TRBV12-4 | . | TRBJ2-1 | TRBD2
TGTGCCAGCAGTGAGGAACGGAGAGAGACCCAGTACTTC | CASSEERRETQYF | TRBV2 | . | TRBJ2-5 | .
TGCAGCGTTGGAGGGCAGGGGGTCAACGAGCAGTACTTC | CSVGGQGVNEQYF | TRBV29-1 | . | TRBJ2-7 | TRBD1
TGTGCCAGCTATAGCGGAACCCGCACAGATACGCAGTATTTT | CASYSGTRTDTQYF | TRBV7-9 | few | TRBJ2-3 | .
TGTGCCAGCAGTTATAGAAACCTCCCTTACGAGCAGTACTTC | CASSYRNLPYEQYF | TRBV27 | . | TRBJ2-7 | .
TGTGCCAGCATGGGGGAGGGGACAGCTGTGAACACTGAAGCTTTCTTT | CASMGEGTAVNTEAFF | TRBV27 | . | TRBJ1-1 | TRBD1
TGTGCCAGCAGTCCCAGTACAGGGGATGAGACCCAGTACTTC | CASSPSTGDETQYF | TRBV6-1 | . | TRBJ2-5 | TRBD1
TGCGCCAGCAGCCAAGGCTTTGGGGGAGGCAATGAGCAGTTCTTC | CASSQGFGGGNEQFF | TRBV4-3 | . | TRBJ2-1 | .